This T cell receptor (beta chain) is from a study of cytomegalovirus exposure and HLA in healthy donors. The PCR was carried out with 60 Vbeta primers and 13 Jbeta primers. Clones were sequenced by immunoSEQ multiplex PCR, and TCRdb holds only the in-frame ones, with some missing. The sample includes over 95,000 clones, around 77% of them seen just once. There are 13 residues in the CDR3. Trimming stripped 5 bases from V and 3 bases from J, with 10 bases between. Germline V CDR1 and CDR2: SGHNT, YENEEA. The V call is TRBV11-3, the J call TRBJ1-1; D is unclear. Sequenced input: PBMCs. The TCR originated in a woman in her 30s in good health and CMV-seropositive. CDR3 DNA sequence: TGTGCCAGCAGCCCCCCGGCGGACACTGAAGCTTTCTTT. As protein: CASSPPADTEAFF. Full variable domain (remainder filled in from reference TRBV11-3 and TRBJ1-1): EAGVVQSPRYKIIEKKQPVAFWCNPISGHNTLYWYLQNLGQGPELLIRYENEEAVDDSQLPKDRFSAERLKGVDSTLKIQPAELGDSAVYLCASSPPADTEAFFGQGTRLTVV.